One sample yielded the 17 T cell receptor beta chains listed below, sequenced in a study of blood T cell repertoires in COVID-19 (TCRdb year 2020). Libraries were constructed by the immunoSEQ multiplex PCR assay. Imported from immuneACCESS, the table was reduced by TCRdb to in-frame sequences with V and J called. These copies leave out some clones; in studies compared against another copy, an unresolved V gene accounts for under half, and the cause of the remainder is not known. Here the sample has about 360,000 clones; about 80% occur a single time. The ten top clones hold more than 1% of the sample. The sample comprised peripheral blood. The receptors were sampled from a human donor with acute or convalescent COVID-19. The donor label of this sample is uncertain.

Only a few counts were recorded for this clone. V is TRBV2 and J is TRBJ2-7; tentatively, D is TRBD1 (6 bases). Trimming removed 3 bases from V and 3 bases from J, with 12 bases in between. This CDR3 contains 14 residues. Germline V gene data show CDR1 as SNHLY and CDR2 as FYNNEI. This CDR3 is CASSDTQGIYEQYF. DNA of the CDR3: TGTGCCAGCAGTGACACCCAGGGGATCTACGAGCAGTACTTC.

The chain couples TRBV20-1 to TRBJ1-5, with D uncertain. Trimming removed 4 bases at V and 12 bases at J, with 10 bases between. The germline CDR1 and CDR2 sequences are DFQATT and SNEGSKA (reference sequence). The CDR3 consists of 10 residues. CDR3 loop: CSATGPVQHF. CDR3 sequence (DNA): TGCAGTGCTACCGGTCCGGTCCAGCATTTT.

The V and J genes are TRBV24-1 and TRBJ2-5; 9 nucleotides agree with TRBD1. The CDR3 is 16 amino acids. Germline CDR1 and CDR2: KGHDR and SFDVKD. Germline trimming cut 3 bases from V and 2 bases from J; bases unmatched to any gene: 6. The CDR3 loop reads CATSDVDRGAQETQYF. The CDR3 region has the DNA TGTGCCACCAGTGATGTAGACAGGGGGGCACAAGAGACCCAGTACTTC.

In its sample, this clone was seen a few times. This chain links TRBV4-2 with TRBJ2-7; 9 nucleotides align to TRBD1. From germline, CDR1 is LGHNA and CDR2 YNFKEQ. This CDR3 has 15 residues. The V gene end was trimmed by 0 bases and the J gene end by 5 bases; junction bases not matched to a gene: 5. The CDR3 sequence: CASSQDRQGVDEQYF. CDR3 sequence (DNA): TGTGCCAGCAGCCAAGATCGACAGGGGGTGGACGAGCAGTACTTC.

This chain uses TRBV4-1 with TRBJ1-6; D not certain. There are 17 residues in the CDR3. V lost 3 bases and J 4 bases, leaving 16 bases between the germline ends. Germline loops: CDR1 MGHRA, CDR2 YSYEKL. The DNA for the CDR3 is TGCGCCAGCAGCCACACCGCCAATGCAGGATATAATTCACCCCTCCACTTT. Its translation is CASSHTANAGYNSPLHF.

This rearrangement joins TRBV14 to TRBJ2-7; tentative D call: TRBD1 (5 bases). CDR1 and CDR2 from the germline V gene are SGHDN and FVKESK. V shed 4 bases and J shed 2 bases, with 15 bases lying between them. The CDR3 consists of 15 residues. The CDR3 nucleotides are TGTGCCAGCAGCCGCCCTGGAACAGGCCCCTACGAGCAGTACTTC. Encoded protein: CASSRPGTGPYEQYF.

V is TRBV5-5 and J is TRBJ1-1; weak D call: TRBD1 (6 bases). CDR1 and CDR2 (germline): SGHKS, YYEKEE (reference sequence). Trimming shortened V by 4 bases and J by 4 bases, and 17 bases separated the two germline ends. This CDR3 has 15 amino acids. CDR3 in amino acids: CASSPRTARGTEAFF. Written as DNA, the CDR3 is TGTGCCAGCAGCCCAAGGACAGCTCGAGGCACTGAAGCTTTCTTT.

The table lists this clone with a count of one. This chain uses TRBV7-9 with TRBJ1-5; the match to TRBD1 covers 8 bases. Germline V gives CDR1 SEHNR, CDR2 FQNEAQ (reference sequence). The CDR3 totals 13 residues. Losses at the gene ends were 5 bases for V and 6 bases for J; bases not matched to a gene: 3. CDR3: CASSRTGFQPQHF. The DNA for the CDR3 is TGTGCCAGCAGCCGGACAGGGTTTCAGCCCCAGCATTTT.

This clone appeared a few times. The chain employs TRBV29-1 and TRBJ1-1, with D tentatively TRBD1 (6 bases). The ends were cut back, 5 bases at V and 3 bases at J, with 10 bases in the middle. Germline CDR1 reads SQVTM; CDR2 reads ANQGSEA. CDR3 size: 12 residues. The CDR3 here is CSVSDSYTEAFF. CDR3 bases: TGCAGCGTTTCGGACAGCTACACTGAAGCTTTCTTT.

This clone came up once. The V call is TRBV5-6, the J call TRBJ2-2; 9 positions agree with TRBD1. V was clipped by 4 bases and J by 4 bases; unmatched bases: 8. CDR3 length: 16 residues. Germline CDR1 SGHDT, CDR2 YYEEEE. CDR3 sequence: CASSASTGGPTGELFF. The CDR3 region has the DNA TGTGCCAGCAGCGCGAGCACAGGGGGCCCCACCGGGGAGCTGTTTTTT.

The chain links TRBV28 to TRBJ2-1, with D maybe TRBD1 (6 bases). The V end was cut by 11 bases, the J end by 7 bases, with 24 bases between. The length of the CDR3 is 15 residues. The V gene's germline CDR1 is MDHEN and CDR2 SYDVKM. CDR3 sequence: CACWARVGAGNEQFF. The CDR3 DNA reads as TGTGCCTGCTGGGCTAGGGTGGGGGCGGGTAATGAGCAGTTCTTC.

The gene calls are TRBV6-2 or TRBV6-3 and TRBJ1-2, with D perhaps TRBD1 (5 bases). V lost 4 bases and J lost 7, with 22 bases in between. The germline gives CDR1 MNHEY, CDR2 SVGEGT. CDR3 length: 16 residues. CDR3 DNA sequence: TGTGCCAGCAGTTCCACCCAGGGAATTAACGATTCTGGCTACACCTTC. Translated: CASSSTQGINDSGYTF.

This clone was found a few times. The chain carries TRBV10-1 and TRBJ2-1, with a tentative D call TRBD1 (6 bases). Trimming removed 6 bases from V and 2 bases from J, with 14 bases in between. Germline V CDR1 and CDR2: WNHNN, SYGVQD (reference sequence). The CDR3 is made up of 15 amino acids. The CDR3 loop reads CASSGQLKAYNEQFF. The CDR3 coding sequence is TGCGCCAGCAGCGGACAGTTAAAAGCCTACAATGAGCAGTTCTTC.

This chain connects TRBV30 to TRBJ2-7; D possibly corresponds to TRBD2 (6 bases). This CDR3 spans 15 amino acids. CDR1 and CDR2 (germline): GTSNPN, SVGIG (reference sequence). Trimming took 2 bases from V and 3 from J, leaving 17 bases between them. The CDR3 reads CAWSSRGPRDYEQYF. CDR3 nucleotides: TGTGCCTGGAGTAGCCGGGGACCGCGGGACTACGAGCAGTACTTC.

The genes are TRBV6-1 and TRBJ1-2; D call uncertain. CDR3 size: 17 residues. The V gene's germline CDR1 is MNHNS and CDR2 SASEGT. V lost 2 bases and J 4 bases, leaving 20 bases between the germline ends. The CDR3 is CASSESAGPSWGYGYTF. In DNA form, the CDR3 reads TGTGCCAGCAGTGAAAGCGCGGGCCCTTCCTGGGGCTATGGCTACACCTTC.

The chain recombines TRBV10-1 with TRBJ2-1; D not certain. The CDR3 has 12 amino acids. CDR1 and CDR2 from the germline V gene are WNHNN and SYGVQD (reference sequence). Trimming cost V 6 bases and J 5 bases, with 8 bases left between them. The DNA of the CDR3 is TGCGCCAGCAGAGACATCCACAATGAGCAGTTCTTC. Its protein is CASRDIHNEQFF.

This rearrangement joins TRBV6-6 to TRBJ2-7; TRBD1 aligns across 8 bases. Trimming cost V 6 bases and J 4 bases; bases outside gene matches: 11. Germline V lookup: CDR1 MNHNY, CDR2 SVGAGI (reference sequence). The CDR3 loop spans 15 amino acids. The CDR3 nucleotides are TGTGCCAGCAGCCCCGACCTGGACAGGGTATACGAGCAGTACTTC. Translated: CASSPDLDRVYEQYF.